A selection of T cell receptor beta chains follows, all from one sample in a study of Ad26.COV2.S vaccination and SARS-CoV-2 variants. The table came from immunoSEQ multiplex PCR; TCRdb's copy has only in-frame clones and leaves some out. In the table there are approximately 480,000 clones, roughly 89% of which are singletons. The sample here was peripheral blood, taken in a trial of Ad26.COV2.S vaccine versus placebo. The receptors were sampled from a person aged 18-65 years who received the Ad26.COV2.S COVID-19 vaccine or a placebo. CDR3s include the opening cysteine and the closing phenylalanine or tryptophan. The listing skips clone size in some rows; elsewhere it reads once, few, many or a size class.

TRBV4-3,-,CASSLAPSYEQYF
TRBV19,-,CASSILTGPAGELFF
TRBV6-5,-,CASMDGAGSNSPLHF
TRBV28,-,CASSLWAGSNQPQHF
TRBV4-3,-,CASSQVDPNSPLHF
TRBV7-8,-,CASSTPGGFTDTQYF
TRBV6-5,-,CASRGHDPANYGYTF
TRBV5-1,-,CASSRDRGDNYGYTF
TRBV5-1,once,CASSLVPQIDREDGYTF
TRBV6-2/TRBV6-3,-,CASRPQGNTEAFF
TRBV5-1,-,CASSLFLAGSETQYF
TRBV7-9,-,CASSTEVMWTGAPGELFF
TRBV4-3,-,CASSQGSDSTYEQYF
TRBV7-8,-,CASSPGTGGLYEQYF
TRBV29-1,few,CSANTRFRYQPQHF
TRBV5-6,-,CASSFTGGTYEQYF
TRBV5-6,-,CASSKKDRTGPQHF
TRBV2,-,CASTGAPNQPQHF
TRBV10-3,-,CAISEPDRDPTDTQYF
TRBV24-1,-,CATSDPWTSGESYNEQFF
TRBV5-1,-,CASSLGRGFTGELFF
TRBV30,once,CAWRGGGGGEKLFF